Shown below are 10 T cell receptor beta chains from a single sample sequenced in a study of control samples from healthy donors and cancer patients (dated by TCRdb to 2020 to 2022). Libraries were prepared through the immunoSEQ multiplex PCR assay. This is the immuneACCESS table as TCRdb keeps it, with only in-frame sequences that have V and J called. A part of the clones is gone; compared with another copy, unresolved V genes explain less than half, and the rest is unexplained. The sample table records about 51,000 clones; 80% of these occur just once. About a tenth of the sample is taken by the ten largest. The sequenced sample was blood. The source is a man aged 70 or older in good health.

This clone came up a few times. The chain employs TRBV7-2 and TRBJ2-7, with TRBD2 identical over 8 bases. Germline lookup yields CDR1 SGHTA and CDR2 FQGNSA. CDR3 length: 14 residues. J was trimmed by 3 bases and V by 6 bases; bases with no gene match: 7. The CDR3 reads CASSFNSGDYEQYF. The CDR3 bases are TGTGCCAGCAGTTTTAATAGCGGGGACTACGAGCAGTACTTC.

The gene calls are TRBV18 and TRBJ1-1; 8 nucleotides align to TRBD1. The V segment lost 3 bases and the J segment 3 bases; nucleotides outside the gene matches: 15. CDR1 is KGHSH, CDR2 LQKENI, per germline. CDR3 length: 18 amino acids. The CDR3 sequence is CASSPPEHRGAGDTEAFF. The CDR3 nucleotides are TGTGCCAGCTCACCTCCGGAACACAGGGGGGCAGGGGACACTGAAGCTTTCTTT.

The chain links TRBV6-1 to TRBJ1-2; D ambiguous. V lost 0 bases and J lost 3, with 8 bases in between. Germline lookup yields CDR1 MNHNS and CDR2 SASEGT. There are 14 residues in the CDR3. As DNA, the CDR3 is TGTGCCAGCAGTGAAGCGCAGGATTACTATGGCTACACCTTC. Its protein is CASSEAQDYYGYTF.

J is TRBJ1-3 and V is TRBV7-8; D not certain. CDR3 size: 16 residues. Germline values: CDR1 SGHVS, CDR2 FQNEAQ. V was shortened by 2 bases and J by 0 bases, with 11 bases between the two germline ends. CDR3 residues: CASSLRPQSSGNTIYF. The CDR3 bases are TGTGCCAGCAGCTTAAGGCCCCAAAGCTCTGGAAACACCATATATTTT.

The V call is TRBV5-5, the J call TRBJ2-5, with TRBD1 as a possible D gene (6 bases). Germline loops: CDR1 SGHKS, CDR2 YYEKEE (reference sequence). The CDR3 has 14 residues. Deletions cut 0 bases from V and 2 bases from J, with 8 bases between. The CDR3 loop reads CASSLVGQQETQYF. CDR3 bases: TGTGCCAGCAGCTTGGTTGGACAGCAAGAGACCCAGTACTTC.

V is TRBV3-1 (or the pseudogene TRBV3-2) and J is TRBJ1-2; D not certain. This CDR3 has 15 residues. Germline V gene data show CDR1 as LGHDT and CDR2 as YNNKEL (reference sequence). With 2 bases removed from V and 4 bases from J, the gap between germline ends came to 14 bases. The CDR3 DNA reads as TGTGCCAGCAGCCAAAGCTTGATAGTGCGCTATGGCTACACCTTC. Translated: CASSQSLIVRYGYTF.

V is TRBV11-1 and J is TRBJ1-6, with D uncertain. With 4 bases removed from V and 14 bases from J, the gap between germline ends came to 15 bases. Germline-derived CDR1 and CDR2 are SGHAT and FQDESV (reference sequence). The CDR3 is 13 residues long. CDR3 nucleotides: TGTGCCAGCAGCTCCTCCGTTGAGGAGACCCTCCACTTT. Translated, it gives CASSSSVEETLHF.

The chain has TRBV18 and TRBJ2-1, with D uncertain. V was shortened by 2 bases and J by 1 base, with 9 bases between the two germline ends. This CDR3 comprises 15 residues. The V gene's germline CDR1 is KGHSH and CDR2 LQKENI. Here the CDR3 reads CASSPTSLSYNEQFF. CDR3 nucleotide sequence: TGTGCCAGCTCACCAACCTCCCTATCCTACAATGAGCAGTTCTTC.

This clone has a handful of counts. V is TRBV11-3 and J is TRBJ2-7, with 7 bases lining up with TRBD2. Per the germline V gene, CDR1 is SGHNT and CDR2 is YENEEA. The CDR3 contains 15 residues. V shed 3 bases, J shed 4 bases, and the junction held 9 bases outside the gene matches. The CDR3 region is CASSFQLAPPYEQYF. CDR3 nucleotide sequence: TGTGCCAGCAGCTTCCAACTAGCGCCGCCGTACGAGCAGTACTTC.

This clone has just a few counts. This chain connects TRBV7-8 to TRBJ2-7, with a tentative D call TRBD1 (6 bases). V was clipped by 5 bases and J by 3 bases, with 23 bases between them. The CDR3 runs 17 residues. CDR1 is SGHVS, CDR2 FQNEAQ, per germline. The CDR3 region is CASSGIKAQGIRYEQYF. CDR3 nucleotides: TGTGCCAGCAGCGGGATTAAAGCTCAGGGGATCCGCTACGAGCAGTACTTC.